This passage covers 24 T cell receptor beta chains from one sample sequenced in a study of T cells after yellow fever vaccination. TCRdb fed the 5' RACE reads into MiXCR, producing one record per CDR3 protein. The sample yields roughly 340,000 distinct CDR3 sequences, under 5% seen once. The sequences come from PBMCs, collected 5 days after the yellow fever booster vaccination. The receptors here all came from a man aged 18 to 35 who received the YFV17D yellow fever vaccine.

This clonotype occurred many times. This chain joins TRBV27 and TRBJ1-1, with 7 bases that match TRBD1. In germline, CDR1 is MNHEY, CDR2 SMNVEV (reference sequence). V was pared by 5 bases and J by 7 bases, with 7 bases of the junction left unmatched. CDR3 length: 13 amino acids. CDR3 region: CASSQGGGREAFF. CDR3 in DNA: TGTGCCAGCAGTCAGGGGGGGGGCCGTGAAGCTTTCTTT.

This clonotype came up many times. This rearrangement joins TRBV7-2 to TRBJ2-1; D perhaps matches TRBD1 (6 bases). V was cut by 3 bases and J by 0 bases, with 12 bases left in between. This CDR3 spans 16 amino acids. In germline, CDR1 is SGHTA, CDR2 FQGNSA. CDR3 loop: CASSFHQGSSYNEQFF. CDR3 bases: TGTGCCAGCAGCTTCCATCAGGGGAGCTCCTACAATGAGCAGTTCTTC.

The table lists this clonotype with a few counts. The CDR3 DNA follows: TGTGCCAGCAGCTTGCCGGGACTAGCGGCTTACAATGAGCAGTTCTTC. Residues: CASSLPGLAAYNEQFF. J is TRBJ2-1 and V is TRBV5-6, with 11 bases identical to TRBD2. V was pared by 1 base and J by 4 bases, with 4 bases of the junction left unmatched. The CDR3 is 16 residues long. Germline loops: CDR1 SGHDT, CDR2 YYEEEE.

The chain employs TRBV7-8 and TRBJ2-7; unclear D gene. The CDR3 contains 14 residues. Trimming took off 3 bases at V and 3 bases at J, with 12 bases between the two ends. Germline V gene data show CDR1 as SGHVS and CDR2 as FQNEAQ. CDR3 DNA sequence: TGTGCCAGCAGCTTCCTCACAGCGCTCTACGAGCAGTACTTC. Protein: CASSFLTALYEQYF.

The V and J genes are TRBV7-9 and TRBJ1-5; a weak D match, TRBD1 (6 bases). The CDR3 is made up of 18 amino acids. V was clipped by 5 bases and J by 6 bases, with 26 bases between them. Germline V CDR1 and CDR2: SEHNR, FQNEAQ (reference sequence). CDR3 sequence reads: CASSLPPVQGLASQPQHF. In nucleotides, the CDR3 is TGTGCCAGCAGCCTACCCCCTGTACAGGGTTTAGCAAGTCAGCCCCAGCATTTT.

This clonotype has just a few counts. The chain links TRBV7-6 to TRBJ1-6; perhaps TRBD1 as D (5 bases). Germline CDR1 reads SGHVS; CDR2 reads FNYEAQ. Trimming took off 2 bases at V and 9 bases at J, with 14 bases between the two ends. This CDR3 spans 15 amino acids. The CDR3 DNA reads as TGTGCCAGCAGCTTATTTACGGGGGAGGGTTCACCCCTCCACTTT. It specifies CASSLFTGEGSPLHF.

DNA for the CDR3: TGTGCCAGCAGCTTACTTCCCCTAACCAACAATGAGCAGTTCTTC. This sequence encodes CASSLLPLTNNEQFF. The chain has TRBV7-3 and TRBJ2-1, with D unresolved. Trimming cost V 2 bases and J 5 bases, with 13 bases left between them. CDR1 and CDR2 from the germline V gene are SGHTA and FQGTGA. This CDR3 comprises 15 residues.

This clonotype was found many times. The chain combines TRBV7-3 with TRBJ2-5; the D call may be TRBD1 or TRBD2 (5 bases each). The CDR3 contains 13 residues. V was cut by 7 bases and J by 5 bases, with 14 bases left in between. From germline, CDR1 is SGHTA and CDR2 FQGTGA. CDR3 DNA sequence: TGTGCCAGCACGACGGGGTGGGGGGAGACCCAGTACTTC. It is translated as CASTTGWGETQYF.

This clonotype came up many times. The rearrangement joins TRBV7-8 to TRBJ2-1, with D possibly being TRBD1 (9 bases). The CDR3 runs 15 residues. Germline CDR1 is SGHVS and CDR2 is FQNEAQ. The ends were cut back, 2 bases at V and 8 bases at J, with 16 bases in the middle. The CDR3 coding sequence is TGTGCCAGCAGCTTACGGGGGGGACAGGGTTATGAGCAGTTCTTC. Protein sequence: CASSLRGGQGYEQFF.

This clonotype was picked up a small number of times. This may be a read error, as it is one base from a much larger clone. This chain links TRBV7-3 with TRBJ1-1; 12 bases are a match to TRBD1. The V segment lost 0 bases and the J segment 6 bases; nucleotides outside the gene matches: 8. Germline assignment: CDR1 SGHTA and CDR2 FQGTGA. The CDR3 is made up of 17 amino acids. The CDR3 loop is CASSLTGQGALDSEAFF. Written as DNA, the CDR3 is TGTGCCAGCAGCTTAACGGGACAGGGGGCGCTGGACTCTGAAGCTTTCTTT.

This clonotype was found many times. The chain employs TRBV29-1 and TRBJ1-2; D remains ambiguous. The germline V gene has CDR1 SQVTM and CDR2 ANQGSEA. This CDR3 spans 10 amino acids. V shed 3 bases and J shed 5 bases, with 4 bases lying between them. In nucleotides, the CDR3 is TGCAGCGTTGATGAGTATGGCTACACCTTC. As protein: CSVDEYGYTF.

This clonotype was counted between two and nine times. The chain joins TRBV7-9 to TRBJ2-2, with D perhaps TRBD2 (5 bases). The CDR3 extends over 14 amino acids. Germline V lookup: CDR1 SEHNR, CDR2 FQNEAQ (reference sequence). V was shortened by 3 bases and J by 3 bases, with 8 bases between the two germline ends. The CDR3 bases are TGTGCCAGCAGCTTCCCACTAGACACCGGGGAGCTGTTTTTT. As protein: CASSFPLDTGELFF.

This clonotype occurred a few times. V gene TRBV9 combines with J gene TRBJ2-1; possibly TRBD2 for D (5 bases). This CDR3 comprises 15 residues. V was pared by 0 bases and J by 0 bases, with 7 bases between. Germline values: CDR1 SGDLS, CDR2 YYNGEE. The CDR3 here is CASSVAGDSYNEQFF. DNA for the CDR3: TGTGCCAGCAGCGTAGCCGGGGACTCCTACAATGAGCAGTTCTTC.

The rearrangement joins TRBV24-1 to TRBJ2-5; no clear D gene. This CDR3 spans 13 amino acids. Germline V lookup: CDR1 KGHDR, CDR2 SFDVKD. Trimming pared 12 bases from V and 2 bases from J, leaving 15 bases between. The CDR3 spells CAAARSEQETQYF. CDR3 in DNA: TGTGCCGCGGCCCGCAGCGAACAAGAGACCCAGTACTTC.

The V and J genes are TRBV6-2 or TRBV6-3 and TRBJ1-2; D is undetermined. Germline V lookup: CDR1 MNHEY, CDR2 SVGEGT. The CDR3 runs 13 residues. Trimming shortened V by 5 bases and J by 7 bases, and 14 bases separated the two germline ends. CDR3 protein: CASSSQEWSGYTF. CDR3 nucleotide sequence: TGTGCCAGCAGTAGCCAGGAGTGGAGTGGCTACACCTTC.

This clonotype was seen a few times. V gene TRBV5-1 combines with J gene TRBJ2-5; maybe TRBD1 (6 bases). Germline V gene sequence: CDR1 SGHRS, CDR2 YFSETQ. The CDR3 extends over 15 amino acids. V shed 5 bases and J shed 3 bases, with 17 bases lying between them. This chain's CDR3 is CASREQGIEEETQYF. The CDR3 nucleotides read TGCGCCAGCAGAGAACAGGGTATCGAAGAAGAGACCCAGTACTTC.

The table lists this clonotype with a few counts. The chain has TRBV23-1 and TRBJ1-6; D call uncertain. TRBV23-1 is known as an ORF, though its function is uncertain. Trimming shortened V by 2 bases and J by 0 bases, and 20 bases separated the two germline ends. CDR3 length equals 20 residues. For the CDR3, the DNA is TGCGCCAGCAGTCAAGTAGCGACGTGCGGCCTGAGCTCCTATAATTCACCCCTCCACTTT. Translating it yields CASSQVATCGLSSYNSPLHF.

This clonotype was seen many times. The V gene is TRBV3-1, the J gene TRBJ2-2; D call uncertain. The CDR3 is 12 residues long. Germline V gene lookup returns CDR1 LGHDT and CDR2 YNNKEL (reference sequence). V was shortened by 1 base and J by 7 bases, with 4 bases between the two germline ends. The CDR3 sequence is CASSQGLGELFF. CDR3 DNA sequence: TGTGCCAGCAGCCAAGGGCTCGGGGAGCTGTTTTTT.

This clonotype has ten or more counts. V is TRBV30 and J is TRBJ1-2; D not certain. Germline V CDR1 and CDR2: GTSNPN, SVGIG (reference sequence). There are 14 residues in the CDR3. The V end lost 2 bases, the J end lost 7 bases, and 17 bases lay between the germline ends. The CDR3 is CAWSKERHEGGYTF. CDR3 in DNA: TGTGCCTGGAGTAAAGAAAGACACGAAGGTGGCTACACCTTC.

This clonotype has a handful of counts. The chain joins TRBV30 to TRBJ1-2; tentatively, D is TRBD1 (6 bases). Trimming removed 2 bases from V and 8 bases from J, with 12 bases in between. The CDR3 loop spans 12 amino acids. Looked up from germline, CDR1 is GTSNPN and CDR2 is SVGIG (reference sequence). In DNA form, the CDR3 reads TGTGCCTGGAGTCCCACCGGGGGCGGCTACACCTTC. It is translated as CAWSPTGGGYTF.

This clonotype was seen a handful of times. V and J are TRBV7-9 and TRBJ2-1, with 7 nucleotides matching TRBD1. In germline, CDR1 is SEHNR, CDR2 FQNEAQ (reference sequence). The CDR3 has 15 amino acids. V was pared by 5 bases and J by 8 bases, with 12 bases of the junction left unmatched. The CDR3 DNA follows: TGTGCCAGCAGCCCCAGGGGCAGGGGGATCGATGAGCAGTTCTTC. The encoded protein is CASSPRGRGIDEQFF.

This clonotype was seen ten or more times. The chain uses TRBV7-2 and TRBJ2-7; 10 nucleotides align to TRBD2. Germline V gives CDR1 SGHTA, CDR2 FQGNSA. Germline trimming cut 4 bases from V and 2 bases from J; bases unmatched to any gene: 5. The CDR3 totals 15 residues. The DNA of the CDR3 is TGTGCCAGCAGCTATAATAGCGGGGGGCCCTACGAGCAGTACTTC. As protein: CASSYNSGGPYEQYF.

This clonotype was seen repeatedly, ten times or more. This sequence joins TRBV20-1 and TRBJ1-2; D possibly corresponds to TRBD1 (5 bases). Germline lookup yields CDR1 DFQATT and CDR2 SNEGSKA (reference sequence). V lost 6 bases to trimming and J lost 6 bases, with 14 bases between them. The CDR3 spans 12 residues. The CDR3 DNA reads as TGCAGTGCCGATAGGGGCGCGAATGGCTACACCTTC. Translation gives CSADRGANGYTF.

This clonotype was recorded many times. This sequence joins TRBV28 and TRBJ1-5; D is unresolved. CDR3 size: 12 residues. The germline CDR1 and CDR2 sequences are MDHEN and SYDVKM. The V gene lost 8 bases and the J gene lost 7 bases, with 12 bases spanning the gap. CDR3 amino acids: CASGLFGQPQHF. The DNA for the CDR3 is TGTGCCAGCGGCCTGTTTGGCCAGCCCCAGCATTTT.